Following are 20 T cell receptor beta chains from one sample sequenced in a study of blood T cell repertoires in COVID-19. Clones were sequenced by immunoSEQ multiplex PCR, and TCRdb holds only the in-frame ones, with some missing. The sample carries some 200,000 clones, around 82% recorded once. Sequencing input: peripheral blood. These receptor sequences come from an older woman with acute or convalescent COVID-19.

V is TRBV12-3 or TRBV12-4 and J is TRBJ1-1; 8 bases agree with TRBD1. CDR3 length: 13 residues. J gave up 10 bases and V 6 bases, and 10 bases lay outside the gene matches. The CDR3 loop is CASRGGTGGRAFF. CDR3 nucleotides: TGTGCCAGCAGGGGCGGGACAGGTGGGAGAGCTTTCTTT.

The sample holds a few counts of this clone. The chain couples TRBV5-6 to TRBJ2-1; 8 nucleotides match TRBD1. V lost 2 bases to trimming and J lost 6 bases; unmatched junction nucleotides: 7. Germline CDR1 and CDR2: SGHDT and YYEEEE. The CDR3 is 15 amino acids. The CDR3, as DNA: TGTGCCAGCAGCTTTCAGGGGGCTCAGTCCAATGAGCAGTTCTTC. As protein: CASSFQGAQSNEQFF.

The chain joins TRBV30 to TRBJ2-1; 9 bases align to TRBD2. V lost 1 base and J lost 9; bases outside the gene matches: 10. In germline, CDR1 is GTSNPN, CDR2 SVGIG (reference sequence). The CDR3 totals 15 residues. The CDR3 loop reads CAWSGGGGGAGEQFF. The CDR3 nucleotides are TGTGCCTGGAGTGGTGGGGGCGGGGGGGCCGGTGAGCAGTTCTTC. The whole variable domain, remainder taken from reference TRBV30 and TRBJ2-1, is SQTIHQWPATLVQPVGSPLSLECTVEGTSNPNLYWYRQAAGRGLQLLFYSVGIGQISSEVPQNLSASRPQDRQFILSSKKLLLSDSGFYLCAWSGGGGGAGEQFFGPGTRLTVL.

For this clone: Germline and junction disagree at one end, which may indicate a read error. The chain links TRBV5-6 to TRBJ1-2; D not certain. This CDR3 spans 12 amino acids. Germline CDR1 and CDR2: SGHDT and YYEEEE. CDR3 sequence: CASSLGRDIYTF. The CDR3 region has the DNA TGTGCCAGCAGTTTGGGGAGGGATATCTACACCTTC. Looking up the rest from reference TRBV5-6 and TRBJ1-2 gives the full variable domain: DAGVTQSPTHLIKTRGQQVTLRCSPKSGHDTVSWYQQALGQGPQFIFQYYEEEERQRGNFPDRFSGHQFPNYSSELNVNALLLGDSALYLCASSLGRDIYTFGSGTRLTVV.

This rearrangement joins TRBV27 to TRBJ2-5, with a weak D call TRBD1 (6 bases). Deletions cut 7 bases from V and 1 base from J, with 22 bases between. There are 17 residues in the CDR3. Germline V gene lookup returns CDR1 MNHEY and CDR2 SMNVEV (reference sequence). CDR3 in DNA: TGTGCCAGCAACCTATTTCCGGGCCAGGGGACCCAAGAGACCCAGTACTTC. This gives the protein CASNLFPGQGTQETQYF.

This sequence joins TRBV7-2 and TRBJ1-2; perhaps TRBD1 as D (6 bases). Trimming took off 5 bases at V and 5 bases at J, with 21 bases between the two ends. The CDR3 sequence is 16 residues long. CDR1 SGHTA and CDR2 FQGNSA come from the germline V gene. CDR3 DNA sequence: TGTGCCAGCAGCCCGTTAGGGGACACACGACTTTATGGCTACACCTTC. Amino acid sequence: CASSPLGDTRLYGYTF.

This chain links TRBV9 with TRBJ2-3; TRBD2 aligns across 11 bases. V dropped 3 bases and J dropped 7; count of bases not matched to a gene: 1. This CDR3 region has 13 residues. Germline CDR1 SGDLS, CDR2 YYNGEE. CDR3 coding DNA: TGTGCCAGCAGCGCTAGCGGGGGGCATACGCAGTATTTT. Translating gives CASSASGGHTQYF.

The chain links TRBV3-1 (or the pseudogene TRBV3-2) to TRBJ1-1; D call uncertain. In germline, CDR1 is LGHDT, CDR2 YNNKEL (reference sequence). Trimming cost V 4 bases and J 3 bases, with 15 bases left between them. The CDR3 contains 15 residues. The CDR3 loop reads CASSPFLVTDTEAFF. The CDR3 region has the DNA TGTGCCAGCAGCCCTTTTTTGGTGACTGACACTGAAGCTTTCTTT.

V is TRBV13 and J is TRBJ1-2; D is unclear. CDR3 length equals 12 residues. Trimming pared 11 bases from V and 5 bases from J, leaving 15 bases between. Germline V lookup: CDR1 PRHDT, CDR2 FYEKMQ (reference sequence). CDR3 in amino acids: CAVQDLRYGYTF. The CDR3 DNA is TGTGCCGTCCAAGACTTGAGATATGGCTACACCTTC.

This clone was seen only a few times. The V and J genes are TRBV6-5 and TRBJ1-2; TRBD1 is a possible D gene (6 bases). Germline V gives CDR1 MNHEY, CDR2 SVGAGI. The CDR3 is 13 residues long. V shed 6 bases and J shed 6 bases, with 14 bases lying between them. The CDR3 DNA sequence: TGTGCCAGCAGCAAACAGGGTTTGGATGGCTACACCTTC. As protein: CASSKQGLDGYTF.

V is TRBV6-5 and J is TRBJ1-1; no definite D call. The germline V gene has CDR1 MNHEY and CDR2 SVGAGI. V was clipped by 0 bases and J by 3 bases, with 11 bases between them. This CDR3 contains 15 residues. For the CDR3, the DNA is TGTGCCAGCAGTTACTCGAGGCAGTTACACACTGAAGCTTTCTTT. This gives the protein CASSYSRQLHTEAFF.

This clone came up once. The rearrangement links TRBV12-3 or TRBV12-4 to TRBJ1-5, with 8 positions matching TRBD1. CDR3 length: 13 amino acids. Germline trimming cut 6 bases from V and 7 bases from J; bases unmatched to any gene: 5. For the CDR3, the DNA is TGTGCCAGCAGGGGGACAGGTGGGCAGCCCCAGCATTTT. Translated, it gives CASRGTGGQPQHF.

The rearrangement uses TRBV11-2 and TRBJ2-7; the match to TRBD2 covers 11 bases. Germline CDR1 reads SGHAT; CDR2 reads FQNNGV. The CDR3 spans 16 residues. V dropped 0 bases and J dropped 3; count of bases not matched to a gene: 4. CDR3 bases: TGTGCCAGCAGCTTAGAATTACTAGCGGGGGACTACGAGCAGTACTTC. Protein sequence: CASSLELLAGDYEQYF.

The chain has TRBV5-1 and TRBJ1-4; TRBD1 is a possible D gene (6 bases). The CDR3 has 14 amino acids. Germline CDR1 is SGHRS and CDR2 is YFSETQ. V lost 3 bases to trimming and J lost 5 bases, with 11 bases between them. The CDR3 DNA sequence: TGCGCCAGCAGCTCCGGACAGAGGAATGAAAAACTGTTTTTT. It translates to CASSSGQRNEKLFF.

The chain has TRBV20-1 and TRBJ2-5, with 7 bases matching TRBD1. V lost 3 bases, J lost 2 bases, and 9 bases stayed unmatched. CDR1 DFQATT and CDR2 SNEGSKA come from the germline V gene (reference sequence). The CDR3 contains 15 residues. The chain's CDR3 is CSASQQGLNQETQYF. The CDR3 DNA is TGCAGTGCTAGTCAACAGGGGCTAAATCAAGAGACCCAGTACTTC.

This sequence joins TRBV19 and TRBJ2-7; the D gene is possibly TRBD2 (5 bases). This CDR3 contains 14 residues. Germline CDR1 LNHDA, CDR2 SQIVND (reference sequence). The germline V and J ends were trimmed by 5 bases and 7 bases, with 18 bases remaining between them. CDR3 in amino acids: CASSPSSLLGEQYF. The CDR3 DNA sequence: TGTGCCAGTAGTCCCTCTAGCCTCCTTGGGGAGCAGTACTTC.

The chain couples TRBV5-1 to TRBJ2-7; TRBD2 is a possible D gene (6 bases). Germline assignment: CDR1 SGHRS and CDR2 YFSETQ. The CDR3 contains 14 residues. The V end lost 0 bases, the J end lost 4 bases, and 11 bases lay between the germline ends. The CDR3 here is CASSLEVRGYEQYF. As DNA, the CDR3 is TGCGCCAGCAGCTTGGAGGTTCGGGGGTACGAGCAGTACTTC. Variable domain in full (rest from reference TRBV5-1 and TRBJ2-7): KAGVTQTPRYLIKTRGQQVTLSCSPISGHRSVSWYQQTPGQGLQFLFEYFSETQRNKGNFPGRFSGRQFSNSRSEMNVSTLELGDSALYLCASSLEVRGYEQYFGPGTRLTVT.

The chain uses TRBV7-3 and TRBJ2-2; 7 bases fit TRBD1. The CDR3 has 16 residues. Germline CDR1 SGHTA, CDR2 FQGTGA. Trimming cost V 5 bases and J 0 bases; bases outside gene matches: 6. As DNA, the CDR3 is TGTGCCAGCAGCCCACGGACAGGAGCGAACACCGGGGAGCTGTTTTTT. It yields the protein CASSPRTGANTGELFF.

Here the CDR3 DNA reads TGTGCCAGCAGCTTACGATTGACGGCAGGCCGCACAGATACGCAGTATTTT. Translation: CASSLRLTAGRTDTQYF. The chain joins TRBV11-2 to TRBJ2-3; D gene uncertain. CDR3 length: 17 amino acids. V was shortened by 2 bases and J by 1 base, with 16 bases between the two germline ends. Germline V gene sequence: CDR1 SGHAT, CDR2 FQNNGV.

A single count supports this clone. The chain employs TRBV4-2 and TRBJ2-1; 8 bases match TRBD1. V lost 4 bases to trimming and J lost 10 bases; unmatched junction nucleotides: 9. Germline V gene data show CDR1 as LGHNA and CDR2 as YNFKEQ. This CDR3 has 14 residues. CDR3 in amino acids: CASSPGQGAGEQFF. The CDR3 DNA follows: TGTGCCAGCAGCCCTGGTCAGGGGGCAGGGGAGCAGTTCTTC.